The rows below give T cell receptor beta chains drawn from one sample of a study of CD8 T cells in ankylosing spondylitis. TCRdb re-called the 5' RACE reads through MiXCR, storing one row per CDR3 protein. The repertoire consists of 200,000 to 250,000 distinct CDR3 sequences, with roughly 10% occurring once and the leading ten covering approximately 20%. The source material was blood, either unsorted or a sorted T cell fraction (not recorded which). Receptors originate from a male donor with ankylosing spondylitis or in good health (not recorded which). CDR3s include the opening cysteine and the closing phenylalanine or tryptophan.

v_call cdr3_aa
TRBV3-1 CASSPFGQGAANSPLHF
TRBV28 CATWKIGGWDEQFF
TRBV19 CASSAIGDRGSYEQYF
TRBV12-3/TRBV12-4 CASSSRSGTGPDNEQFF
TRBV20-1 CSYRGGSYEQYF
TRBV30 CAWSVRAYEQYF
TRBV20-1 CSANQGQGAVNTQYF
TRBV5-5 CASSALGRDGADTQYF
TRBV11-1 CASSPERAGGSYQETQYF
TRBV29-1 CSVERGQGEQYF
TRBV7-9 CASNWGRNSPLHF